This TCR beta chain came from a study of T cells in Graves' hyperthyroidism and ophthalmopathy. The germline V gene encodes CDR1 SNHLY and CDR2 FYNNEI. V lost 5 bases and J 5 bases, leaving 7 bases between the germline ends. CDR3 size: 12 residues. General study points: In validation, the model predicted ophthalmopathy. These predictions came a median roughly seven months before onset. Most expanded thyroid clonotypes above 0.001 recurred in blood. Ophthalmopathy and stable hyperthyroidism were told apart by a 13 V-J model.

RNA transcripts served as the template for amplifying TCR beta CDR3 regions. Carried out on the TCR CDR3, a first-round RT-PCR used the HTBI primer set. Each CDR3 protein gets one entry after TCRdb re-called the multiplex PCR reads with MiXCR. Of about 660,000 distinct CDR3 sequences listed, roughly 46% are singletons. On this clonotype: Its specificity is unknown.

This sequence originates from an adult man with Graves' disease, either hyperthyroidism or ophthalmopathy (not recorded which). The rearrangement uses TRBV2 and TRBJ1-5; D not certain. Sequenced: peripheral blood or thyroid tissue (not recorded which). Here the CDR3 reads CASSLLYQPQHF. In DNA form, the CDR3 reads TGTGCCAGCAGTTTGCTATATCAGCCCCAGCATTTT.